This T cell receptor beta chain stems from a study of T cell responses to AZD1222 COVID-19 vaccine. Losses at the gene ends were 9 bases for V and 7 bases for J; bases not matched to a gene: 10. Germline CDR1 and CDR2: MNHEY and SVGAGI. The CDR3 consists of 14 residues. In regard to this clone: Its antigen is currently unknown.

Study-wide results and limits: Only a handful of AZD1222 recipients, several in all, had baseline seropositivity. In a largely white British group with more females than males, clonal diversity was possibly underestimated. It was only after the peak T cell response that any repertoires were sampled.

Here immunoSEQ multiplex PCR was the method, and the copy in TCRdb shows in-frame clones only, minus some. This table holds 99,000 or so clones, around 89% found once. The gene calls are TRBV6-5 and TRBJ1-5; 9 nucleotides match TRBD1. The sequences come from peripheral blood, collected on day 0 of AZD1222 vaccination. The sequence was collected from an adult in good health. The chain's CDR3 is CASQGDRVGQPQHF. CDR3 bases: TGTGCCAGTCAGGGGGACAGGGTGGGCCAGCCCCAGCATTTT.